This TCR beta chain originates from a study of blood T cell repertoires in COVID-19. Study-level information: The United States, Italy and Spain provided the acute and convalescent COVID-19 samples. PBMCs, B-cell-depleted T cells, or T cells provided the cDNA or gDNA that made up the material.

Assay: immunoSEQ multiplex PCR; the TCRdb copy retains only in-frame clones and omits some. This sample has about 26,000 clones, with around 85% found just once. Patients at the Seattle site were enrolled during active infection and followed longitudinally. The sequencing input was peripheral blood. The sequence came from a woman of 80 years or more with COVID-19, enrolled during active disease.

CDR3 DNA: TGTGCCTGGAGTGGGGGAGTAGATACGCAGTATTTT. This encodes CAWSGGVDTQYF. The chain combines TRBV30 with TRBJ2-3; D might be TRBD2 (5 bases). The CDR3 covers 12 residues. Trimming pared 1 base from V and 5 bases from J, leaving 7 bases between. CDR1 GTSNPN and CDR2 SVGIG come from the germline V gene (reference sequence).